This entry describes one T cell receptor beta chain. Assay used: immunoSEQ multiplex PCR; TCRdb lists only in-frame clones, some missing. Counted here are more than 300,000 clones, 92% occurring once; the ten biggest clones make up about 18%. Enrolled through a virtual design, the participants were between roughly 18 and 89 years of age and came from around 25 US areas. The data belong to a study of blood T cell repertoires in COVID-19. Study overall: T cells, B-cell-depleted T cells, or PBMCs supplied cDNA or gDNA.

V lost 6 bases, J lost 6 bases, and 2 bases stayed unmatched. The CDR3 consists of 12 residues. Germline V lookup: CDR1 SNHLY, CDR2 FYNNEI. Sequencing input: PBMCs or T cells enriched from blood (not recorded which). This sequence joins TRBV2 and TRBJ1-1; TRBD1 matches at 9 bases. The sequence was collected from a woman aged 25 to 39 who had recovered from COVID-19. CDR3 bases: TGTGCCAGCAGGGACAGGGGCGCTGAAGCTTTCTTT. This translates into CASRDRGAEAFF.